The rows below give T cell receptor beta chains drawn from one sample of a study of shared clonotypes between healthy human individuals. The protocol was immunoSEQ multiplex PCR, while the TCRdb copy is restricted to in-frame clones and leaves out a portion. The sample includes about 2.1 million clones, 90% to 95% of them seen just once. Sequencing was done on a sample of naive CD8+ T cells from PBMCs. The receptors here all came from a young man in good health. Some clones in this sample may be carry-over from other donors' samples. CDR3s include the opening cysteine and the closing phenylalanine or tryptophan. The D gene is left open where the match is weak. Not every row has a clone size; where given, it reads once, few, many or a size class.

cdr3_nt | cdr3_aa | clone_size | j_call | d_call | v_call | cdr3_length
TGCGCCAGCAGCGCCCAAGAGACCCAGTACTTC | CASSAQETQYF | . | TRBJ2-5 | . | TRBV4-3 | 11
TGTGCCAGCAGCTTAGTAATTTCCTACGAGCAGTACTTC | CASSLVISYEQYF | . | TRBJ2-7 | . | TRBV11-2 | 13
TGTGCCAGCAGTTTATCCCGATCCGGGGAGCTGTTTTTT | CASSLSRSGELFF | . | TRBJ2-2 | . | TRBV27 | 13
TGTGCCAGCAGTGCAGCCGGGACGGCCATTAATGAGCAGTTCTTC | CASSAAGTAINEQFF | . | TRBJ2-1 | . | TRBV6-1 | 15
TGTGCCAGCAAAGGGGGCCGTGAAGGTGGGAACACTGAAGCTTTCTTT | CASKGGREGGNTEAFF | once | TRBJ1-1 | TRBD1 | TRBV9 | 16
TGTGCCAGCAGCGTAGGTCTAAACCCCAGAGATACGCAGTATTTT | CASSVGLNPRDTQYF | . | TRBJ2-3 | . | TRBV9 | 15
TGTGCCAGCAGTTCCCAGGACAGGGCTTACACAGATACGCAGTATTTT | CASSSQDRAYTDTQYF | . | TRBJ2-3 | TRBD1 | TRBV28 | 16
TGTGCCAGCAGTCCCGGGACTAGCGGGAGGAACGAGCAGTACTTC | CASSPGTSGRNEQYF | . | TRBJ2-7 | TRBD2 | TRBV27 | 15
TGTGCCAGCAGCTTATTCCCCCACGGTGGGGAATCCTACGAGCAGTACTTC | CASSLFPHGGESYEQYF | . | TRBJ2-7 | . | TRBV7-2 | 17
TGTGCCAGCAGCCTTATTTTCAAGCCGAGTGGGACTGAAGCTTTCTTT | CASSLIFKPSGTEAFF | . | TRBJ1-1 | . | TRBV14 | 16
TGTGCCATCACATCCGGGCTCAGTGAAAAACTGTTTTTT | CAITSGLSEKLFF | . | TRBJ1-4 | . | TRBV6-1 | 13
TGCGCCAGCAGCCAAGGGACAGGGGCTGCCAATCAGCCCCAGCATTTT | CASSQGTGAANQPQHF | . | TRBJ1-5 | TRBD1 | TRBV4-3 | 16
TGCGCCAGCAGCCAATCCGGGACTAGCGGATACGAGCAGTACTTC | CASSQSGTSGYEQYF | . | TRBJ2-7 | TRBD2 | TRBV4-1 | 15
TGTGCCAGCAGTGTTATGGGGGGGAGAAAACTGTTTTTT | CASSVMGGRKLFF | . | TRBJ1-4 | . | TRBV27 | 13
TGCGCCAGCAGCCAAAATACCGGGACGGCGAACACTGAAGCTTTCTTT | CASSQNTGTANTEAFF | once | TRBJ1-1 | . | TRBV4-1 | 16
TGTGCCGGGCACAGGGCTGGGCTCCCCAATGAGCAGTTCTTC | CAGHRAGLPNEQFF | . | TRBJ2-1 | . | TRBV7-9 | 14
TGTGCCAGTAGTATTGGTCGGAATGAGCAGTTCTTC | CASSIGRNEQFF | . | TRBJ2-1 | . | TRBV19 | 12
TGTGCCAGCAGCTTAGGACTAGCGGGAGCAGATACGCAGTATTTT | CASSLGLAGADTQYF | once | TRBJ2-3 | TRBD2 | TRBV11-3 | 15
TGTGCCAGCAGCCCCTCTAGCGGGAGGGCCGCAGATACGCAGTATTTT | CASSPSSGRAADTQYF | . | TRBJ2-3 | TRBD2 | TRBV7-9 | 16
TGTGCCAGCAGCTTTTCCCCCACGTACGAGCAGTACTTC | CASSFSPTYEQYF | once | TRBJ2-7 | . | TRBV7-9 | 13
TGTGCCAGCGCCCTGGGGGGGGCCCCCCGAAAGACGCAGTATTTT | CASALGGAPRKTQYF | once | TRBJ2-3 | . | TRBV7-9 | 15
TGTGCCAGCAGCACGACTGCCTTGGAAGAGCAGTACTTC | CASSTTALEEQYF | . | TRBJ2-7 | . | TRBV11-2 | 13
TGCGCCAGCAGTGAATCCGGGGAGCTGTTTTTT | CASSESGELFF | . | TRBJ2-2 | . | TRBV10-1 | 11
TGTGCCAGCAGTTTGGCGGAATACTACAATGAGCAGTTCTTC | CASSLAEYYNEQFF | . | TRBJ2-1 | . | TRBV27 | 14
TGTGCCAGCAGAGAAGGGACGACTGAAGCTTTCTTT | CASREGTTEAFF | once | TRBJ1-1 | . | TRBV9 | 12
TGTGCCAGCAGAATTGACAGGAGTAGTGGCTACACCTTC | CASRIDRSSGYTF | . | TRBJ1-2 | . | TRBV6-5 | 13
TGTGCCAGCATGACCGGGACAGGCACTTATGGCTACACCTTC | CASMTGTGTYGYTF | . | TRBJ1-2 | TRBD1 | TRBV7-2 | 14
TGTGCCAGCAGTTCGCCATATTCTGGGGCCAACGTCCTGACTTTC | CASSSPYSGANVLTF | . | TRBJ2-6 | . | TRBV28 | 15
TGCGCCAGCAGCCAAGATCTGTCACTAGCGGGTACCTACGAGCAGTACTTC | CASSQDLSLAGTYEQYF | . | TRBJ2-7 | TRBD2 | TRBV4-3 | 17
TGTGCCAGCAGCCCTATGGGACAGGACCTATCCAAAGAGACCCAGTACTTC | CASSPMGQDLSKETQYF | . | TRBJ2-5 | TRBD1 | TRBV9 | 17
TGTGCCAGCAGTCCAAGGCTAAACACAGATACGCAGTATTTT | CASSPRLNTDTQYF | once | TRBJ2-3 | . | TRBV6-5 | 14
TGTGCCAGCAGCTTGCGCGGAGTCAGCCACGAGCAGTACTTC | CASSLRGVSHEQYF | once | TRBJ2-7 | . | TRBV5-4 | 14
TGTGCCAGCAGTCTCTACAGGGTCCGGGACACTGAAGCTTTCTTT | CASSLYRVRDTEAFF | once | TRBJ1-1 | . | TRBV27 | 15
TGTGCCAGCAGCAAATGGGACAGGGGGCAAAGCAATCAGCCCCAGCATTTT | CASSKWDRGQSNQPQHF | . | TRBJ1-5 | . | TRBV21-1 | 17
TGTGCCAGCAGCTTTGAACAGGGGTCCTACGAGCAGTACTTC | CASSFEQGSYEQYF | . | TRBJ2-7 | TRBD1 | TRBV7-7 | 14
TGTGCCAGCAGTTCCCGACTAGCGGGAGTTGTCGCGGAGACCCAGTACTTC | CASSSRLAGVVAETQYF | . | TRBJ2-5 | TRBD2 | TRBV27 | 17